This entry lists 8 T cell receptor beta chains sequenced from one sample in a study of blood T cell repertoires in COVID-19. Generated by immunoSEQ multiplex PCR, the TCRdb table keeps only in-frame clones and is missing some. The sample lists some 120,000 clones, about 70% occurring once. The sequencing input was peripheral blood. All receptors come from a woman in her 70s with acute or convalescent COVID-19.

The chain carries TRBV5-1 and TRBJ2-3; maybe TRBD2 (6 bases). Per the germline V gene, CDR1 is SGHRS and CDR2 is YFSETQ. Trimming cost V 6 bases and J 1 base, with 15 bases left between them. The CDR3 is made up of 15 amino acids. CDR3 sequence reads: CASIEYSGRTDTQYF. CDR3 nucleotide sequence: TGCGCCAGCATAGAGTATAGCGGACGCACAGATACGCAGTATTTT. The full variable domain, completed using reference TRBV5-1 and TRBJ2-3, is KAGVTQTPRYLIKTRGQQVTLSCSPISGHRSVSWYQQTPGQGLQFLFEYFSETQRNKGNFPGRFSGRQFSNSRSEMNVSTLELGDSALYLCASIEYSGRTDTQYFGPGTRLTVL.

The rearrangement links TRBV7-7 to TRBJ2-5; TRBD2 matches 12 bases. This CDR3 contains 17 residues. Per germline, CDR1 SSHAT and CDR2 FNYEAQ (reference sequence). After removal of 5 bases from V and 5 bases from J, the junction contained 12 bases not matched to a gene. CDR3 amino acids: CASSPQLAGGLGETQYF. In nucleotides, the CDR3 is TGTGCCAGCAGCCCCCAACTAGCGGGGGGCTTAGGGGAGACCCAGTACTTC.

This chain connects TRBV5-1 to TRBJ2-7; 12 bases match TRBD2. The CDR3 is 15 amino acids. V trimming: 5 bases; J trimming: 7 bases; junction bases outside the gene matches: 10. CDR1 SGHRS and CDR2 YFSETQ come from the germline V gene. CDR3 DNA: TGCGCCAGCAGTTCGACTAGCGGGAGTTTGGGGGAGCAGTACTTC. It specifies CASSSTSGSLGEQYF.

This clone has a handful of counts. The chain recombines TRBV6-5 with TRBJ1-2; possibly TRBD1 for D (6 bases). The V gene lost 5 bases and the J gene lost 0 bases, with 13 bases spanning the gap. The CDR3 runs to 15 residues. CDR1 and CDR2 from the germline V gene are MNHEY and SVGAGI. Written as DNA, the CDR3 is TGTGCCAGCAGTCTAAACAGGGCATCTAACTATGGCTACACCTTC. As protein: CASSLNRASNYGYTF.

V and J are TRBV28 and TRBJ1-2; D remains unclear. Germline values: CDR1 MDHEN, CDR2 SYDVKM. The CDR3 has 14 amino acids. The ends were cut back, 2 bases at V and 5 bases at J, with 12 bases in the middle. CDR3 sequence: CASSLGRGKYGYTF. CDR3 bases: TGTGCCAGCAGTTTAGGACGAGGGAAATATGGCTACACCTTC.

J is TRBJ2-7 and V is TRBV5-1; 9 bases agree with TRBD2. The CDR3 runs 14 residues. Trimming removed 4 bases from V and 6 bases from J; junction bases left unmatched: 8. CDR1 is SGHRS and CDR2 is YFSETQ in the germline V gene. This CDR3 is CASSPGGGRGEQYF. CDR3 DNA sequence: TGCGCCAGCAGCCCGGGGGGCGGGAGGGGCGAGCAGTACTTC.

This clone has just one count. The chain is built from TRBV6-1 and TRBJ1-1; 11 positions agree with TRBD1. The J segment lost 11 bases and the V segment lost 2 bases, leaving 10 bases of the junction unmatched. Germline CDR1 MNHNS, CDR2 SASEGT. The CDR3 loop spans 15 amino acids. DNA of the CDR3: TGTGCCAGCAGTGAAACCACCAGGGACAGGGGGAAGGCTTTCTTT. Its protein product is CASSETTRDRGKAFF.

The V and J genes are TRBV11-1 and TRBJ2-7; 7 bases map to TRBD2. The germline CDR1 and CDR2 sequences are SGHAT and FQDESV (reference sequence). The V gene end was trimmed by 5 bases and the J gene end by 4 bases; junction bases not matched to a gene: 5. There are 13 residues in the CDR3. The CDR3 sequence is CASSHGLDYEQYF. CDR3 DNA: TGTGCCAGCAGCCATGGACTAGATTACGAGCAGTACTTC.